This passage covers 26 T cell receptor beta chains from one sample sequenced in a study of blood T cell repertoires in COVID-19. The repertoire was sequenced with immunoSEQ multiplex PCR; TCRdb's copy has only in-frame clones and lacks some. The table includes 35,000 to 55,000 clones, approximately 90% detected once. The sample consisted of peripheral blood. These receptors were obtained from a human donor in a cohort sampled during active COVID-19.

V is TRBV25-1 and J is TRBJ2-7; D ambiguous. The CDR3 extends over 11 amino acids. Germline-derived CDR1 and CDR2 are MGHDK and SYGVNS. Trimming took 6 bases from V and 3 from J, leaving 6 bases between them. The CDR3 DNA sequence: TGTGCCAGCAGCCGTTACTACGAGCAGTACTTC. It encodes CASSRYYEQYF.

The CDR3 DNA reads as TGTGCCAGCAGCCCCTGGGGAATAGCGGGATGTTCAGACGAGCAGTACTTC. This encodes CASSPWGIAGCSDEQYF. The rearrangement joins TRBV13 to TRBJ2-7; 8 bases match TRBD2. Trimming cost V 5 bases and J 5 bases; bases outside gene matches: 17. CDR1 is PRHDT, CDR2 FYEKMQ, per germline (reference sequence). The CDR3 totals 17 residues.

The rearrangement links TRBV30 to TRBJ2-4; possible D gene TRBD1, 7 bases. V shed 0 bases and J shed 2 bases, with 14 bases lying between them. Germline V gene data show CDR1 as GTSNPN and CDR2 as SVGIG (reference sequence). CDR3 size: 16 residues. This CDR3 is CAWSVEGAGTKNIQYF. CDR3 in DNA: TGTGCCTGGAGTGTGGAGGGGGCGGGAACCAAAAACATTCAGTACTTC.

The count of this clone is one. This chain links TRBV6-5 with TRBJ1-6; weak D call: TRBD1 (5 bases). The CDR3 is made up of 14 amino acids. Per the germline V gene, CDR1 is MNHEY and CDR2 is SVGAGI. Trimming shortened V by 8 bases and J by 5 bases, and 13 bases separated the two germline ends. CDR3 protein: CASSHDRNNSPLHF. In DNA form, the CDR3 reads TGTGCCAGCTCCCACGACAGAAATAATTCACCCCTCCACTTT.

This rearrangement joins TRBV7-2 to TRBJ1-2; D not certain. This CDR3 comprises 14 residues. Germline V gene sequence: CDR1 SGHTA, CDR2 FQGNSA. Trimming shortened V by 3 bases and J by 8 bases, and 16 bases separated the two germline ends. CDR3: CASSFSGSGEGYTF. As DNA, the CDR3 is TGTGCCAGCAGCTTTTCGGGGAGTGGGGAAGGCTACACCTTC.

This chain joins TRBV4-3 and TRBJ2-3, with 7 bases aligning to TRBD1. This CDR3 region has 15 residues. J was trimmed by 6 bases and V by 0 bases; bases with no gene match: 6. Germline lookup yields CDR1 LGHNA and CDR2 YSLEER. CDR3 region: CASSQEGQPSDTQYF. CDR3 DNA: TGCGCCAGCAGCCAAGAGGGACAGCCTTCGGATACGCAGTATTTT.

V usage is TRBV30 and J usage is TRBJ1-2, with 8 positions matching TRBD1. This CDR3 is built from 15 residues. The J segment lost 8 bases and the V segment lost 7 bases, leaving 18 bases of the junction unmatched. CDR1 GTSNPN and CDR2 SVGIG come from the germline V gene (reference sequence). CDR3 sequence: CASTRMGDRRLGYTF. The CDR3 DNA follows: TGTGCCTCCACTCGCATGGGGGACAGGCGGTTGGGCTACACCTTC.

V and J are TRBV2 and TRBJ2-1; D is undetermined. The CDR3 contains 15 residues. The V and J ends lost 4 bases and 0 bases respectively, with 10 bases between them. Germline CDR1 is SNHLY and CDR2 is FYNNEI. CDR3 sequence (DNA): TGTGCCAGCAGTGTAAGCGCAAGCTCCTACAATGAGCAGTTCTTC. It specifies CASSVSASSYNEQFF.

The gene calls are TRBV3-1 (or the pseudogene TRBV3-2) and TRBJ1-3; D not certain. Germline CDR1 LGHDT, CDR2 YNNKEL (reference sequence). The length of the CDR3 is 13 residues. Trimming took off 4 bases at V and 4 bases at J, with 8 bases between the two ends. The CDR3 loop reads CASSLSGGNTIYF. In DNA form, the CDR3 reads TGTGCCAGCAGCCTCAGCGGGGGAAACACCATATATTTT.

The rearrangement uses TRBV19 and TRBJ1-4; maybe TRBD1 (6 bases). V lost 3 bases and J 3 bases, leaving 11 bases between the germline ends. The length of the CDR3 is 15 residues. Germline loops: CDR1 LNHDA, CDR2 SQIVND (reference sequence). The CDR3 region is CASSIRRTANEKLFF. The CDR3 DNA reads as TGTGCCAGTAGTATCCGTCGGACAGCTAATGAAAAACTGTTTTTT.

The chain is built from TRBV18 and TRBJ1-1, with 7 bases that match TRBD1. The V gene end was trimmed by 6 bases and the J gene end by 7 bases; junction bases not matched to a gene: 8. The CDR3 loop spans 13 amino acids. Germline lookup yields CDR1 KGHSH and CDR2 LQKENI. DNA of the CDR3: TGTGCCAGCTCGGAAAGACAGGGAGATGAAGCTTTCTTT. This translates into CASSERQGDEAFF.

J is TRBJ2-7 and V is TRBV11-2; D is unresolved. This CDR3 spans 11 amino acids. Germline loops: CDR1 SGHAT, CDR2 FQNNGV. The V end was cut by 7 bases, the J end by 2 bases, with 6 bases between. The CDR3 reads CASTNTYEQYF. The CDR3 DNA reads as TGTGCCAGCACTAATACCTACGAGCAGTACTTC.

The genes are TRBV5-1 and TRBJ2-7, with TRBD1 identical over 7 bases. Looked up from germline, CDR1 is SGHRS and CDR2 is YFSETQ. After removal of 7 bases from V and 3 bases from J, the junction contained 4 bases not matched to a gene. The CDR3 is 12 residues long. CDR3 nucleotides: TGCGCCAGCTCGGACAGGCACTACGAGCAGTACTTC. This encodes CASSDRHYEQYF.

The chain combines TRBV7-2 with TRBJ2-1, with 11 positions matching TRBD2. J was trimmed by 7 bases and V by 5 bases; bases with no gene match: 7. Germline V gene data show CDR1 as SGHTA and CDR2 as FQGNSA. The CDR3 runs 15 residues. CDR3 coding DNA: TGTGCCAGCAGCCTTAGCGGGGGGGCGCAAAATGAGCAGTTCTTC. Residues: CASSLSGGAQNEQFF. Filled out from reference TRBV7-2 and TRBJ2-1, the complete variable domain reads GAGVSQSPSNKVTEKGKDVELRCDPISGHTALYWYRQSLGQGLEFLIYFQGNSAPDKSGLPSDRFSAERTGGSVSTLTIQRTQQEDSAVYLCASSLSGGAQNEQFFGPGTRLTVL.

The gene calls are TRBV6-6 and TRBJ1-6; the D gene is possibly TRBD1 (6 bases). In germline, CDR1 is MNHNY, CDR2 SVGAGI (reference sequence). This CDR3 is 14 amino acids long. Trimming took 6 bases from V and 10 from J, leaving 16 bases between them. CDR3 DNA sequence: TGTGCCAGCAGACCGGGACAAACTCGATCACCCCTCCACTTT. Its translation: CASRPGQTRSPLHF.

This rearrangement joins TRBV5-6 to TRBJ1-1, with 8 positions matching TRBD1. The junction had 9 bases not matched to a gene; V was cut back by 4 bases and J by 1 base. CDR3 length: 16 amino acids. CDR1 and CDR2 from the germline V gene are SGHDT and YYEEEE. The CDR3 protein is CASSKQVDRENTEAFF. The CDR3 DNA follows: TGTGCCAGCAGCAAGCAGGTGGACAGGGAGAACACTGAAGCTTTCTTT.

This sequence joins TRBV5-1 and TRBJ2-2, with a tentative D call TRBD2 (6 bases). V lost 4 bases, J lost 3 bases, and 13 bases lay in between. The germline V gene encodes CDR1 SGHRS and CDR2 YFSETQ. The CDR3 is made up of 15 amino acids. CDR3 DNA sequence: TGCGCCAGCAGCATAGCCGGACTATACACCGGGGAGCTGTTTTTT. Translated, it gives CASSIAGLYTGELFF.

This clone was seen once. This chain joins TRBV10-2 and TRBJ1-1; possibly TRBD1 for D (5 bases). Germline V gives CDR1 WSHSY, CDR2 SAAADI. Trimming shortened V by 10 bases and J by 4 bases, and 19 bases separated the two germline ends. The CDR3 contains 14 residues. The CDR3 loop is CATRGRGRLTEAFF. The CDR3 DNA sequence: TGCGCCACCCGTGGGAGGGGCCGACTCACTGAAGCTTTCTTT.

This chain uses TRBV28 with TRBJ2-7, with D possibly TRBD2 on 6 matching bases. This CDR3 has 12 amino acids. Trimming stripped 11 bases from V and 2 bases from J, with 13 bases between. Looked up from germline, CDR1 is MDHEN and CDR2 is SYDVKM. CDR3 sequence reads: CAAGQVTYEQYF. Written as DNA, the CDR3 is TGTGCCGCGGGGCAAGTTACCTACGAGCAGTACTTC.

This clone was recorded a few times. This chain joins TRBV5-1 and TRBJ2-5, with 10 nucleotides matching TRBD2. Germline V lookup: CDR1 SGHRS, CDR2 YFSETQ. The CDR3 covers 17 residues. The ends lost 2 bases at V and 7 bases at J; junction bases unmatched: 14. CDR3 coding DNA: TGCGCCAGCAGCTTCTCCTCCCTCACTAGCGGGACAGGGACCCAGTACTTC. It codes for CASSFSSLTSGTGTQYF.

V gene TRBV28 combines with J gene TRBJ1-5; 8 bases agree with TRBD1. CDR3 size: 14 residues. Germline CDR1 is MDHEN and CDR2 is SYDVKM. Trimming took 1 base from V and 6 from J; bases not matched to a gene: 2. The CDR3 reads CASSLSGGRQPQHF. The CDR3 DNA reads as TGTGCCAGCAGTTTATCAGGGGGCCGTCAGCCCCAGCATTTT.

This chain uses TRBV30 with TRBJ2-2, with D maybe TRBD1 (6 bases). The germline V gene encodes CDR1 GTSNPN and CDR2 SVGIG (reference sequence). The V end was cut by 4 bases, the J end by 1 base, with 10 bases between. The CDR3 loop spans 14 amino acids. This chain's CDR3 is CAWNRGGNTGELFF. CDR3 sequence (DNA): TGTGCCTGGAATCGAGGGGGGAACACCGGGGAGCTGTTTTTT. Full variable domain (missing parts from reference TRBV30 and TRBJ2-2): SQTIHQWPATLVQPVGSPLSLECTVEGTSNPNLYWYRQAAGRGLQLLFYSVGIGQISSEVPQNLSASRPQDRQFILSSKKLLLSDSGFYLCAWNRGGNTGELFFGEGSRLTVL.

This chain links TRBV4-1 with TRBJ1-5; a weak D match, TRBD1 (5 bases). The CDR3 contains 15 residues. Between the trimmed V and J ends, which lost 1 base and 3 bases, there was a span of 10 bases. In germline, CDR1 is MGHRA, CDR2 YSYEKL. The chain's CDR3 is CASSQVSRDNQPQHF. The DNA of the CDR3 is TGCGCCAGCAGCCAAGTTTCCAGGGACAATCAGCCCCAGCATTTT.

The chain couples TRBV3-1 (or the pseudogene TRBV3-2) to TRBJ2-3, with D tentatively TRBD1 (6 bases). This CDR3 is 14 amino acids long. Trimming took off 3 bases at V and 6 bases at J, with 13 bases between the two ends. Germline assignment: CDR1 LGHDT and CDR2 YNNKEL (reference sequence). The CDR3 DNA reads as TGTGCCAGCAGCCAGGTCTGGGGGCGGGATACGCAGTATTTT. This translates into CASSQVWGRDTQYF.

This clone is a singleton in its sample. V is TRBV30 and J is TRBJ2-1; 9 bases match TRBD1. Germline V gene lookup returns CDR1 GTSNPN and CDR2 SVGIG (reference sequence). J lost 6 bases, V lost 0 bases, and 6 bases had no gene match. CDR3 length: 15 amino acids. CDR3 loop: CAWSVTGGGGNEQFF. The CDR3, as DNA: TGTGCCTGGAGTGTAACAGGGGGCGGTGGCAATGAGCAGTTCTTC. Using reference TRBV30 and TRBJ2-1 for the parts outside the CDR3, the full variable domain is SQTIHQWPATLVQPVGSPLSLECTVEGTSNPNLYWYRQAAGRGLQLLFYSVGIGQISSEVPQNLSASRPQDRQFILSSKKLLLSDSGFYLCAWSVTGGGGNEQFFGPGTRLTVL.

This clone showed up just once. The chain joins TRBV5-1 to TRBJ2-7, with D perhaps matching TRBD1 (6 bases). Germline values: CDR1 SGHRS, CDR2 YFSETQ. CDR3 length equals 13 residues. The ends were cut back, 7 bases at V and 3 bases at J, with 14 bases in the middle. CDR3 amino acids: CASYTGQGYEQYF. The CDR3, as DNA: TGCGCCAGCTATACAGGGCAGGGCTACGAGCAGTACTTC.